Reported below is one T cell receptor beta chain. The antigen is unknown. Primers for the PCR totalled 60 Vbeta and 13 Jbeta. Assay: immunoSEQ multiplex PCR; the TCRdb copy retains only in-frame clones and omits some. Among about 140,000 clones listed, 76% were seen once. These data come from a study of cytomegalovirus exposure and HLA in healthy donors. Overall study results and limits: V- and J-gene trimming in TCR beta was tied to a missense DCLRE1C variant by an analysis performed later. The study labeled approximately 150 TCR beta chains cytomegalovirus-associated.

CDR1 and CDR2 (germline): WSHSY, SAAADI. The CDR3 sequence is 14 residues long. V was shortened by 0 bases and J by 5 bases, with 11 bases between the two germline ends. Everyone who donated was a healthy bone marrow donor. The sequencing input was PBMCs. The chain couples TRBV10-2 to TRBJ2-7; no definite D call. This clonotype was obtained from a man aged 40-49 years in good health and CMV-seronegative. CDR3 residues: CASSESGITHEQYF. The CDR3, as DNA: TGCGCCAGCAGTGAGTCTGGCATCACCCACGAGCAGTACTTC.